The source of this T cell receptor (beta chain) is a study of T-cell reconstitution after alpha-beta-depleted transplantation in children. This clonotype was counted a few times. V lost 7 bases and J 4 bases, leaving 13 bases between the germline ends. Germline values: CDR1 MNHEY, CDR2 SVGAGI. The CDR3 has 13 amino acids. A library of TCRbeta sequences, prepared with unique molecular identifiers, was generated. From the PCR reads, TCRdb called clonotypes with MiXCR, one entry per CDR3 protein. Found here are 250,000 to 300,000 distinct CDR3 sequences, roughly 9.5% of them singletons; the top ten hold around 9.1%.

This material consisted of PBMCs from the stem cell graft donor, taken from the stem cell graft. The V gene is TRBV6-5, the J gene TRBJ1-1; D is unclear. This receptor was obtained from a human donor who donated a stem cell graft to a child with SCID. For the CDR3, the DNA is TGTGCCAGCACTTTAACGCAGGCCACTGAAGCTTTCTTT. Translated, it gives CASTLTQATEAFF.